The 10 T cell receptor beta chains below were found in one sample sequenced in a study of human T cells and chemical hapten exposure. TCRdb re-called the RACE reads through MiXCR, storing one row per CDR3 protein. The sample includes under 400,000 distinct CDR3 sequences, approximately 5.1% seen only once; the top ten take around 2.6%. Time point noted: pre-sensitization, week 0. The treatment: therapeutic diphenylcyclopropenone sensitization with weekly scalp DPC. Sample: whole blood, taken in connection with sensitization to the hapten diphenylcyclopropenone (DPC). The receptors shown here come from a woman aged 45-65 years with alopecia areata. Some clones in this sample may be carry-over from other donors' samples.

This clonotype has more than one count but fewer than ten. This chain's CDR3 is CASSPWQGGETQYF. Written as DNA, the CDR3 is TGTGCCAGCAGCCCGTGGCAGGGAGGGGAGACCCAGTACTTC. The chain couples TRBV7-6 to TRBJ2-5; TRBD2 agrees at 7 bases. V lost 5 bases and J lost 5; bases outside the gene matches: 8. The CDR3 runs 14 residues. Germline-derived CDR1 and CDR2 are SGHVS and FNYEAQ.

This clonotype was counted a few times. V is TRBV18 and J is TRBJ2-3; D is tentatively TRBD1 or TRBD2 (6 bases each). V shed 6 bases and J shed 3 bases, with 13 bases lying between them. This CDR3 region has 14 residues. Germline values: CDR1 KGHSH, CDR2 LQKENI. CDR3 in amino acids: CASSPTRGTDTQYF. In DNA, the CDR3 is TGTGCCAGCTCGCCGACTAGGGGGACAGATACGCAGTATTTT.

This clonotype was found many times. The V call is TRBV27, the J call TRBJ1-1; weak D call: TRBD1 (5 bases). V was shortened by 3 bases and J by 0 bases, with 8 bases between the two germline ends. The CDR3 totals 14 residues. CDR1 is MNHEY and CDR2 is SMNVEV in the germline V gene (reference sequence). DNA of the CDR3: TGTGCCAGCAGTTTCGACAGATTGAACACTGAAGCTTTCTTT. Amino acids: CASSFDRLNTEAFF.

This clonotype was picked up a small number of times. This chain joins TRBV19 and TRBJ2-7; D possibly corresponds to TRBD1 (5 bases). This CDR3 comprises 12 residues. CDR1 and CDR2 from the germline V gene are LNHDA and SQIVND (reference sequence). Trimming removed 3 bases from V and 5 bases from J, with 8 bases in between. The CDR3 loop reads CASSMGQNEQYF. In nucleotides, the CDR3 is TGTGCCAGTAGTATGGGGCAAAACGAGCAGTACTTC. Full variable domain (remainder filled in from reference TRBV19 and TRBJ2-7): DGGITQSPKYLFRKEGQNVTLSCEQNLNHDAMYWYRQDPGQGLRLIYYSQIVNDFQKGDIAEGYSVSREKKESFPLTVTSAQKNPTAFYLCASSMGQNEQYFGPGTRLTVT.

This clonotype was found a few times. This sequence joins TRBV6-1 and TRBJ1-5; 9 bases are shared with TRBD1. The CDR3 contains 14 residues. Germline trimming cut 7 bases from V and 5 bases from J; bases unmatched to any gene: 6. Germline-derived CDR1 and CDR2 are MNHNS and SASEGT. CDR3 amino acids: CASTPRTGDQPQHF. CDR3 nucleotide sequence: TGTGCCAGCACCCCTAGGACAGGGGATCAGCCCCAGCATTTT.

This clonotype was recorded at least ten times. This chain's CDR3 is CASSLGPPVSSYEQYF. CDR3 DNA sequence: TGTGCCAGCAGCTTAGGACCGCCTGTGAGCTCCTACGAGCAGTACTTC. The V and J genes are TRBV7-9 and TRBJ2-7, with D uncertain. V lost 1 base and J lost 0, with 13 bases in between. This CDR3 is 16 amino acids long. Per germline, CDR1 SEHNR and CDR2 FQNEAQ (reference sequence).

This clonotype was counted at least ten times. V usage is TRBV4-2 and J usage is TRBJ1-5; D uncertain. Germline V gene sequence: CDR1 LGHNA, CDR2 YNFKEQ. CDR3 length: 13 amino acids. V was pared by 4 bases and J by 9 bases, with 13 bases between. This chain's CDR3 is CASSPPGSGPQHF. CDR3 nucleotides: TGTGCCAGCAGCCCCCCGGGGAGTGGGCCCCAGCATTTT.

This clonotype was observed a few times. V usage is TRBV6-2 or TRBV6-3 and J usage is TRBJ1-5; TRBD1 agrees at 10 bases. The V gene end was trimmed by 5 bases and the J gene end by 2 bases; junction bases not matched to a gene: 12. From germline, CDR1 is MNHEY and CDR2 SVGEGT. The CDR3 has 18 amino acids. The CDR3 bases are TGTGCCAGCAGTCCCCTAAAGCCCGGGACAGGGGGCAATCAGCCCCAGCATTTT. Protein sequence: CASSPLKPGTGGNQPQHF.

This clonotype has a handful of counts. This chain joins TRBV2 and TRBJ2-3; D unresolved. Germline V gene data show CDR1 as SNHLY and CDR2 as FYNNEI. The ends were cut back, 6 bases at V and 4 bases at J, with 8 bases in the middle. The CDR3 consists of 12 residues. Here the CDR3 DNA reads TGTGCCAGCAGGTCGGTTTCAGATACGCAGTATTTT. This gives the protein CASRSVSDTQYF. Looking up the rest from reference TRBV2 and TRBJ2-3 gives the full variable domain: EPEVTQTPSHQVTQMGQEVILRCVPISNHLYFYWYRQILGQKVEFLVSFYNNEISEKSEIFDDQFSVERPDGSNFTLKIRSTKLEDSAMYFCASRSVSDTQYFGPGTRLTVL.

This clonotype has ten or more counts. CDR3 sequence reads: CASSRALSGVGEQYF. The CDR3 DNA follows: TGTGCCAGCAGTCGGGCCCTTAGCGGGGTAGGTGAGCAGTACTTC. The genes are TRBV12-3 or TRBV12-4 and TRBJ2-7, with 8 bases that match TRBD2. The CDR3 is 15 amino acids. Trimming at V came to 5 bases and at J to 7 bases, leaving 13 bases not matched to a gene.